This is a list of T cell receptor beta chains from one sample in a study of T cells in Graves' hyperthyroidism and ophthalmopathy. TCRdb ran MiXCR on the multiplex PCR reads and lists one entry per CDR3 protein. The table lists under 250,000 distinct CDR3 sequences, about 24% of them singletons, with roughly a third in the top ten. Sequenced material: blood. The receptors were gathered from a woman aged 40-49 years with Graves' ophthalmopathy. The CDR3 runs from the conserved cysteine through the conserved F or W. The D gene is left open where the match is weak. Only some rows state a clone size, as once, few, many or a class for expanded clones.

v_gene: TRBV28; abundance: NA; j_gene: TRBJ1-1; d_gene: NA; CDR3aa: CASSPPGLNTEAFF; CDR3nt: TGTGCCAGCAGCCCTCCAGGTCTGAACACTGAAGCTTTCTTT
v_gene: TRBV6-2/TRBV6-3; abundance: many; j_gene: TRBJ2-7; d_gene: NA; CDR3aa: CASSITYEQYF; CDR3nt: TGTGCCAGCAGTATCACCTACGAGCAGTACTTC
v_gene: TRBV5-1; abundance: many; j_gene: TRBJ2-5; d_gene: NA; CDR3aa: CASSFTGEQETQYF; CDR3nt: TGCGCCAGCAGCTTCACGGGAGAACAAGAGACCCAGTACTTC
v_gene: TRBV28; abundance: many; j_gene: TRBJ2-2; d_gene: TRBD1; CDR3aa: CASSNYRDRGAGELFF; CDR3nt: TGTGCCAGCAGCAATTACCGGGACAGGGGGGCCGGGGAGCTGTTTTTT
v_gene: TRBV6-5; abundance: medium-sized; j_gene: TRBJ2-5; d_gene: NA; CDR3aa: CASSPGSGTRTQYF; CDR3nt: TGTGCCAGCAGTCCCGGCAGTGGTACTCGGACCCAGTACTTC
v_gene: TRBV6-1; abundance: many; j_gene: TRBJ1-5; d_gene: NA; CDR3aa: CASSESGQRSQHF; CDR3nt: TGTGCCAGCAGTGAGAGTGGGCAGCGATCCCAGCATTTT
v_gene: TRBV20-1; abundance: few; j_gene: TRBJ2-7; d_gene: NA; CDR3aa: CSALGTFHEQYF; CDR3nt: TGCAGTGCTCTAGGGACTTTCCACGAGCAGTACTTC
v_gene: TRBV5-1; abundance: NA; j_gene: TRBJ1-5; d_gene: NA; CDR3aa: CASSPDFGNSNQPQHF; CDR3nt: TGCGCCAGCAGCCCGGATTTCGGTAACAGCAATCAGCCCCAGCATTTT
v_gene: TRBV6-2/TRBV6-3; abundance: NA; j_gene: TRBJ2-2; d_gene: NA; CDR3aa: CASSSTEVNTGELFF; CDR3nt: TGTGCCAGCAGCTCAACAGAGGTCAACACCGGGGAGCTGTTTTTT
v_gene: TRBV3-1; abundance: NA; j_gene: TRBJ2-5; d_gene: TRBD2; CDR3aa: CASSQETSGRYQETQYF; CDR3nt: TGTGCCAGCAGCCAAGAGACTAGCGGGAGATACCAAGAGACCCAGTACTTC
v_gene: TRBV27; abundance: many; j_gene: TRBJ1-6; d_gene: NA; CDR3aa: CASRGDIGNSPLHF; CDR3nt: TGTGCCAGCAGAGGAGACATAGGGAATTCACCCCTCCACTTT
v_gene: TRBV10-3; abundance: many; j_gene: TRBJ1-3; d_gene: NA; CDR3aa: CAIATAARRGNTIYF; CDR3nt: TGTGCAATCGCCACCGCGGCGAGGCGAGGAAACACCATATATTTT